The rows below give T cell receptor beta chains drawn from one sample of a study of CD8 T cells in Susac syndrome. From the immunoSEQ multiplex PCR reads, TCRdb called clonotypes with MiXCR, one entry per CDR3 protein. The sample contains 69,000 or so distinct CDR3 sequences, approximately 95% of which appear only once. The sample taken for sequencing was CD8+ T cells from PBMCs. These receptors were taken from a human donor in good health. CDR3s leave out the opening cysteine and the closing phenylalanine or tryptophan.

>TRBV3-1|TRBJ2-2
ASSHGQANTGELF
>TRBV12-3/TRBV12-4|TRBJ2-7
ASSPGQFPSYEQY
>TRBV4-1|TRBJ2-7
ASSEDITYEQY
>TRBV12-3/TRBV12-4|TRBJ1-1
ASSQHLGNTEAF
>TRBV28|TRBJ1-1
ASSQINTEAF
>TRBV6-2/TRBV6-3|TRBJ1-1
ASRVESRGNTEAF
>TRBV3-1|TRBJ2-5
ASSQERGGETQY
>TRBV6-5|TRBJ2-2
ASSYSIGEILTGELF
>TRBV2|TRBJ2-2
ASSEAVGNTGELF
>TRBV19|TRBJ2-3
ASLEDTDTQY
>TRBV19|TRBJ2-1
ASSLRKYNEQF
>TRBV14|TRBJ2-1
AIGTSGGAYNEQF
>TRBV28|TRBJ1-1
ASSLRDRVESEAF
>TRBV18|TRBJ2-3
ASSPGTATDTQY
>TRBV29-1|TRBJ2-5
SVEDADQETQY
>TRBV25-1|TRBJ2-7
ASRVGTGGFYEQY
>TRBV20-1|TRBJ2-3
SARDDSGGSTDTQY
>TRBV6-5|TRBJ1-2
ASSYSPGNYGYT
>TRBV13|TRBJ1-2
ASSAHDRQTHGYT
>TRBV5-1|TRBJ1-4
ASSRNRGLNEKLF
>TRBV9|TRBJ2-7
ASSESRDFSSYEQY
>TRBV19|TRBJ1-2
ASSGAGSYGYT
>TRBV2|TRBJ2-5
ASSDPAGLQETQY
>TRBV2|TRBJ1-6
ASRGDRDRGVSYNSPLH
>TRBV5-1|TRBJ2-5
ASSYRGRETQY
>TRBV27|TRBJ2-2
ASGPGLAVGELF
>TRBV30|TRBJ2-3
AWKGEGDTQY
>TRBV7-9|TRBJ1-2
ASSVSGQGDYGYT